This TCR beta chain was retrieved from a study of early T cells in non-severe SARS-CoV-2 infection. TCRdb reanalysed the 5' RACE reads using MiXCR and keeps one entry per CDR3 protein. The sample carries 68,000 or so distinct CDR3 sequences, 9% to 15% recorded once. There are a few counts of this clonotype. Trimming cost V 1 base and J 5 bases, with 11 bases left between them. The CDR3 runs to 14 residues. The receptor was derived from an adult who was a healthcare worker with PCR-confirmed SARS-CoV-2 infection or an uninfected control (not recorded which). The material sequenced was whole blood. The chain uses TRBV12-3 or TRBV12-4 and TRBJ1-1; D is perhaps TRBD1 (5 bases). The DNA for the CDR3 is TGTGCCAGCAGTTTAGGTTGGGGGGGAACTGAAGCTTTCTTT. Its protein is CASSLGWGGTEAFF.